A single sample gave rise to the 27 T cell receptor beta chains below, sequenced in a study of blood T cell repertoires in COVID-19. Profiled with immunoSEQ multiplex PCR; TCRdb holds only in-frame clones, not every one. The sample includes tens of thousands of clones, 87% of them seen just once. The sample was peripheral blood. These TCRs come from a woman between 45 and 60 years old with acute or convalescent COVID-19.

The V call is TRBV5-1, the J call TRBJ2-1, with TRBD1 matching 11 bases. Per germline, CDR1 SGHRS and CDR2 YFSETQ. V lost 3 bases and J lost 0; bases outside the gene matches: 2. The CDR3 spans 16 residues. In DNA form, the CDR3 reads TGCGCCAGCAGCTCGGGACAGGGGGTCTCCTACAATGAGCAGTTCTTC. This sequence encodes CASSSGQGVSYNEQFF.

The rearrangement links TRBV7-8 to TRBJ2-3; TRBD2 matches 10 bases. V dropped 5 bases and J dropped 3; count of bases not matched to a gene: 11. The CDR3 is 17 amino acids. Per germline, CDR1 SGHVS and CDR2 FQNEAQ. The CDR3 DNA reads TGTGCCAGCAGCCCTCTAGCGGGAGTAGGATTAACAGATACGCAGTATTTT. Translation: CASSPLAGVGLTDTQYF.

The rearrangement uses TRBV28 and TRBJ2-2; 7 bases align to TRBD2. The CDR3 is made up of 18 amino acids. The ends lost 7 bases at V and 1 base at J; junction bases unmatched: 15. Germline-derived CDR1 and CDR2 are MDHEN and SYDVKM. The CDR3 DNA sequence: TGTGCCAGCAATGAAATCGGGGGGAATCGGGGGAACACCGGGGAGCTGTTTTTT. Its translation: CASNEIGGNRGNTGELFF.

The rearrangement links TRBV7-2 to TRBJ2-2, with TRBD1 identical over 7 bases. V gave up 5 bases and J gave up 4 bases; unmatched junction bases: 7. Germline CDR1 is SGHTA and CDR2 is FQGNSA. The CDR3 length is 15 residues. CDR3 loop: CASSLNRGRTGELFF. CDR3 nucleotide sequence: TGTGCCAGCAGCCTCAACAGGGGACGCACCGGGGAGCTGTTTTTT.

This clone was detected once. CDR3 in amino acids: CASSAAVSTDTQYF. CDR3 DNA sequence: TGTGCCAGCAGCGCCGCGGTAAGCACAGATACGCAGTATTTT. The V and J genes are TRBV9 and TRBJ2-3; D is unresolved. The CDR3 is made up of 14 amino acids. Trimming cost V 3 bases and J 0 bases, with 8 bases left between them. The germline V gene has CDR1 SGDLS and CDR2 YYNGEE.

This clone occurred once. The chain uses TRBV5-6 and TRBJ2-3, with D possibly matching TRBD1 (6 bases). The germline V gene has CDR1 SGHDT and CDR2 YYEEEE. The CDR3 has 13 residues. This CDR3 reads CATQGQRTDTQYF. The CDR3 coding sequence is TGTGCGACTCAGGGGCAACGCACAGATACGCAGTATTTT.

The chain carries TRBV4-1 and TRBJ1-2; unclear D gene. This CDR3 is built from 13 residues. Germline lookup yields CDR1 MGHRA and CDR2 YSYEKL. V lost 0 bases and J 4 bases, leaving 6 bases between the germline ends. Written as DNA, the CDR3 is TGCGCCAGCAGCCAAGATCACGGCTATGGCTACACCTTC. Translation gives CASSQDHGYGYTF.

A single count supports this clone. The gene calls are TRBV18 and TRBJ1-4; no clear D gene. This CDR3 region has 15 residues. Germline loops: CDR1 KGHSH, CDR2 LQKENI. The V end lost 3 bases, the J end lost 6 bases, and 14 bases lay between the germline ends. In DNA form, the CDR3 reads TGTGCCAGCTCACCCCCTATGGGCAGTGATGAAAAACTGTTTTTT. Translated, it gives CASSPPMGSDEKLFF.

The rearrangement joins TRBV10-3 to TRBJ2-1; 12 bases map to TRBD2. CDR3 size: 19 residues. The V segment lost 2 bases and the J segment 0 bases; nucleotides outside the gene matches: 8. Germline V gives CDR1 ENHRY, CDR2 SYGVKD. CDR3 nucleotides: TGTGCCATCAGTGAGCCGGGACTAGCGGGCACCAACTCCTACAATGAGCAGTTCTTC. This gives the protein CAISEPGLAGTNSYNEQFF.

The chain couples TRBV5-1 to TRBJ2-5; TRBD2 agrees at 11 bases. V trimming: 0 bases; J trimming: 9 bases; junction bases outside the gene matches: 10. This CDR3 region has 16 residues. CDR1 SGHRS and CDR2 YFSETQ come from the germline V gene. The CDR3 DNA reads TGCGCCAGCAGCTTGGAGACTAGCGGGGCCACTGCGGCCCAGTACTTC. Encoded protein: CASSLETSGATAAQYF.

The rearrangement joins TRBV9 to TRBJ2-5; D ambiguous. The CDR3 length is 15 residues. Per germline, CDR1 SGDLS and CDR2 YYNGEE. V was clipped by 0 bases and J by 5 bases, with 14 bases between them. CDR3 in amino acids: CASSVETGSAETQYF. The CDR3 DNA reads as TGTGCCAGCAGCGTAGAGACTGGATCCGCTGAGACCCAGTACTTC.

V is TRBV12-3 or TRBV12-4 and J is TRBJ1-1; D ambiguous. V was clipped by 3 bases and J by 5 bases, with 10 bases between them. The CDR3 is 13 residues long. CDR3 sequence reads: CASSFSVSTEAFF. In DNA, the CDR3 is TGTGCCAGCAGTTTTTCGGTTTCGACTGAAGCTTTCTTT.

This chain joins TRBV18 and TRBJ2-2, with 8 bases fitting TRBD1. Germline CDR1 reads KGHSH; CDR2 reads LQKENI. The CDR3 spans 16 residues. Trimming at V came to 6 bases and at J to 2 bases, leaving 8 bases not matched to a gene. The CDR3: CASSPGQGGNTGELFF. Here the CDR3 DNA reads TGTGCCAGCTCCCCCGGACAGGGAGGAAACACCGGGGAGCTGTTTTTT.

CDR3 sequence: CASTSGTASTDTQYF. The CDR3, as DNA: TGTGCCAGCACATCCGGGACAGCTAGCACAGATACGCAGTATTTT. The V call is TRBV27, the J call TRBJ2-3, with 7 bases identical to TRBD1. The CDR3 loop spans 15 amino acids. The V gene end was trimmed by 7 bases and the J gene end by 0 bases; junction bases not matched to a gene: 7. Germline CDR1 reads MNHEY; CDR2 reads SMNVEV (reference sequence).

The chain carries TRBV4-1 and TRBJ1-2; a weak D match, TRBD1 (5 bases). Germline V CDR1 and CDR2: MGHRA, YSYEKL. This CDR3 spans 14 amino acids. V gave up 3 bases and J gave up 4 bases, with 12 bases separating them. As DNA, the CDR3 is TGCGCCAGCAGCCAGGCGACAGACCCCTATGGCTACACCTTC. Translated: CASSQATDPYGYTF.

The chain carries TRBV23-1 and TRBJ2-7; the match to TRBD1 covers 10 bases. TRBV23-1 is an open reading frame, and its role is uncertain. V shed 2 bases, J shed 5 bases, and the junction held 6 bases outside the gene matches. The CDR3 sequence is 15 residues long. In nucleotides, the CDR3 is TGCGCCAGCAGTCAACTTGACAGGGGGCAGAACGAGCAGTACTTC. Translation gives CASSQLDRGQNEQYF.

The genes are TRBV9 and TRBJ2-3; D might be TRBD1 (6 bases). The CDR3 runs 15 residues. Germline loops: CDR1 SGDLS, CDR2 YYNGEE. Trimming pared 3 bases from V and 0 bases from J, leaving 11 bases between. The CDR3 loop is CASSATGISTDTQYF. DNA of the CDR3: TGTGCCAGCAGCGCAACAGGGATTAGCACAGATACGCAGTATTTT.

The rearrangement links TRBV7-9 to TRBJ2-7; 10 bases align to TRBD2. This CDR3 is built from 16 residues. The trim removed 5 bases at V and 2 bases at J, leaving 9 bases unmatched. Germline V gene lookup returns CDR1 SEHNR and CDR2 FQNEAQ (reference sequence). As DNA, the CDR3 is TGTGCCAGCAGCGCCTGGACTAGCGGTACTACCTACGAGCAGTACTTC. Protein: CASSAWTSGTTYEQYF.

CDR3 sequence reads: CASRPSTVNTEAFF. CDR3 bases: TGTGCCAGTAGGCCTTCGACAGTGAACACTGAAGCTTTCTTT. The rearrangement links TRBV19 to TRBJ1-1; D is perhaps TRBD1 (5 bases). The germline V gene encodes CDR1 LNHDA and CDR2 SQIVND (reference sequence). This CDR3 comprises 14 residues. V lost 6 bases and J 0 bases, leaving 11 bases between the germline ends.

The chain recombines TRBV5-4 with TRBJ2-1; TRBD2 aligns across 13 bases. V gave up 4 bases and J gave up 16 bases; unmatched junction bases: 11. The germline V gene has CDR1 SGHNT and CDR2 YYREEE (reference sequence). The CDR3 runs 14 residues. CDR3 bases: TGTGCCAGCAGCGGGGGGCGGACTAGCGGGAGACCCTTCTTC. Amino acid sequence: CASSGGRTSGRPFF.

The gene calls are TRBV13 and TRBJ1-2; 7 nucleotides match TRBD1. V shed 7 bases and J 7 bases; nucleotides not matched to a gene: 9. There are 13 residues in the CDR3. Germline V gene sequence: CDR1 PRHDT, CDR2 FYEKMQ (reference sequence). The CDR3 loop is CASTQGGLGGYTF. The CDR3 nucleotides are TGTGCCAGCACCCAGGGGGGCCTAGGTGGCTACACCTTC.

The chain joins TRBV9 to TRBJ2-3; D gene ambiguous. Germline V gives CDR1 SGDLS, CDR2 YYNGEE. The CDR3 spans 13 residues. Trimming took 2 bases from V and 0 from J, leaving 4 bases between them. CDR3 DNA: TGTGCCAGCAGCGTTCTGAGCACAGATACGCAGTATTTT. Translated, it gives CASSVLSTDTQYF.

This clone was counted once. V is TRBV18 and J is TRBJ1-2; D call uncertain. Germline CDR1 and CDR2: KGHSH and LQKENI. The germline V and J ends were trimmed by 2 bases and 8 bases, with 9 bases remaining between them. CDR3 length: 12 amino acids. CDR3 region: CASSPSSRGYTF. DNA of the CDR3: TGTGCCAGCTCACCATCCAGTCGAGGCTACACCTTC.

The J gene is TRBJ1-6, the V gene TRBV13, with a tentative D call TRBD1 (5 bases). The length of the CDR3 is 14 residues. The germline gives CDR1 PRHDT, CDR2 FYEKMQ (reference sequence). V was trimmed by 0 bases and J by 9 bases, leaving 9 bases between them. DNA for the CDR3: TGTGCCAGCAGCTTAGGCCGCAGGGTTTCACCCCTCCACTTT. Translating gives CASSLGRRVSPLHF. Based on the CDR3 plus reference TRBV13 and TRBJ1-6, the full variable domain is AAGVIQSPRHLIKEKRETATLKCYPIPRHDTVYWYQQGPGQDPQFLISFYEKMQSDKGSIPDRFSAQQFSDYHSELNMSSLELGDSALYFCASSLGRRVSPLHFGNGTRLTVT.

This rearrangement joins TRBV7-6 to TRBJ1-1; TRBD1 aligns across 9 bases. V shed 5 bases and J 5 bases; nucleotides not matched to a gene: 9. The germline CDR1 and CDR2 sequences are SGHVS and FNYEAQ. There are 15 residues in the CDR3. The CDR3 DNA follows: TGTGCCAGCAGCCAGGGACAGGGCGGGGGAACTGAAGCTTTCTTT. This gives the protein CASSQGQGGGTEAFF.

The V gene is TRBV5-4, the J gene TRBJ2-1; TRBD1 aligns across 9 bases. Trimming took 4 bases from V and 4 from J; bases not matched to a gene: 6. Germline CDR1 and CDR2: SGHNT and YYREEE (reference sequence). The length of the CDR3 is 15 residues. CDR3 residues: CASSIGQGRYNEQFF. The CDR3, as DNA: TGTGCCAGCAGCATTGGACAGGGGCGTTACAATGAGCAGTTCTTC. Using reference TRBV5-4 and TRBJ2-1 for the parts outside the CDR3, the full variable domain is ETGVTQSPTHLIKTRGQQVTLRCSSQSGHNTVSWYQQALGQGPQFIFQYYREEENGRGNFPPRFSGLQFPNYSSELNVNALELDDSALYLCASSIGQGRYNEQFFGPGTRLTVL.

This chain uses TRBV4-1 with TRBJ2-7; TRBD1 agrees at 8 bases. V was clipped by 4 bases and J by 6 bases; unmatched bases: 5. The CDR3 is 13 amino acids. Germline assignment: CDR1 MGHRA and CDR2 YSYEKL. CDR3 in amino acids: CASSPGQVGEQYF. The CDR3 coding sequence is TGCGCCAGCAGCCCGGGACAGGTGGGCGAGCAGTACTTC.